This T cell receptor beta chain emerged from a study of regulatory T cells in long-lasting Graves disease. Time point here: newly diagnosed GD, antithyroid drugs for less than 3 months. Construction of the TCR library relied on RNA isolated from PBMCs. Both iRepertoire HTBI primers and Arm-PCR of CDR3 regions were used to build the TCR beta libraries. TCRdb re-analysed the multiplex PCR reads in MiXCR, keeping a single row per CDR3 protein. There are some 450,000 distinct CDR3 sequences in the sample; over 15% occur only once, and 9.5% to 12% lies in the top ten. The CDR3 sequence is 17 residues long. CDR1 and CDR2 from the germline V gene are KGHDR and SFDVKD. About this clonotype itself: This may be a read error, as it is one base from a much larger clone.

The same data also went into a second study, on T cells in Graves' hyperthyroidism and ophthalmopathy. That work contributes: Among clonotypes expanded in thyroid above 0.001, most were also found in blood.

This sequence joins TRBV24-1 and TRBJ1-4; D remains ambiguous. Material: peripheral blood mononuclear cells (PBMCs), obtained at new diagnosis, from a patient treated with antithyroid drugs. The sequence was obtained from a woman in her twenties or thirties with Graves disease. The CDR3 protein is CATGEKRTRARNEKLFF. DNA for the CDR3: TGTGCCACCGGTGAAAAGAGGACTCGAGCTCGTAATGAAAAACTGTTTTTT.